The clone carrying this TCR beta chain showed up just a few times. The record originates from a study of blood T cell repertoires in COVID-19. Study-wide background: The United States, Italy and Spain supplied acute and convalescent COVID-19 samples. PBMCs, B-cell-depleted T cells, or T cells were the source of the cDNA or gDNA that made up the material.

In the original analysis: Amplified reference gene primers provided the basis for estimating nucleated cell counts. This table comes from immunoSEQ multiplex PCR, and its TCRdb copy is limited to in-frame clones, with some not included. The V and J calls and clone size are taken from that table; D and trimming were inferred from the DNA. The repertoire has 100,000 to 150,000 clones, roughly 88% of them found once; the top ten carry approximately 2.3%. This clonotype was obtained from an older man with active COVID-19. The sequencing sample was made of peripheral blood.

Here the CDR3 reads CAWRAPGYQPQHF. Written as DNA, the CDR3 is TGTGCCTGGAGGGCCCCGGGATATCAGCCCCAGCATTTT. This sequence joins TRBV30 and TRBJ1-5; D not resolved. This CDR3 is 13 amino acids long. V was trimmed by 3 bases and J by 5 bases, leaving 11 bases between them. Looked up from germline, CDR1 is GTSNPN and CDR2 is SVGIG (reference sequence). Full variable domain (outside the CDR3, taken from reference TRBV30 and TRBJ1-5): SQTIHQWPATLVQPVGSPLSLECTVEGTSNPNLYWYRQAAGRGLQLLFYSVGIGQISSEVPQNLSASRPQDRQFILSSKKLLLSDSGFYLCAWRAPGYQPQHFGDGTRLSIL.